Listed here are 4 T cell receptor beta chains from one sample, sequenced in a study of CD8 T cells in Susac syndrome. Roughly 0.45 to 1 ug RNA was reverse transcribed with random hexamers. TCRdb redid the calling of the immunoSEQ multiplex PCR reads with MiXCR, one entry per CDR3 protein. Of roughly 200,000 distinct CDR3 sequences listed, roughly 94% are singletons. The specimen sequenced was CD4+ T cells from PBMCs. The receptors were gathered from a human donor with Susac syndrome.

The table lists this clonotype with a count of one. The chain has TRBV5-4 and TRBJ1-2; D perhaps matches TRBD1 (6 bases). CDR1 and CDR2 from the germline V gene are SGHNT and YYREEE (reference sequence). V was clipped by 4 bases and J by 8 bases, with 18 bases between them. This CDR3 is 14 amino acids long. As DNA, the CDR3 is TGTGCCAGCAGCCCTTGGGGGGGGGCTAGGGGCTACACCTTC. It specifies CASSPWGGARGYTF.

This rearrangement joins TRBV9 to TRBJ2-5, with D possibly being TRBD1 (7 bases). Germline-derived CDR1 and CDR2 are SGDLS and YYNGEE. V lost 4 bases and J 5 bases, leaving 24 bases between the germline ends. CDR3 size: 17 residues. CDR3: CASSSILEGRGAETQYF. The CDR3 DNA reads as TGTGCCAGCAGCTCTATCCTCGAGGGCAGGGGGGCGGAGACCCAGTACTTC. The full variable domain, in which reference TRBV9 and TRBJ2-5 provide the parts outside the CDR3, is DSGVTQTPKHLITATGQRVTLRCSPRSGDLSVYWYQQSLDQGLQFLIQYYNGEERAKGNILERFSAQQFPDLHSELNLSSLELGDSALYFCASSSILEGRGAETQYFGPGTRLLVL.

V is TRBV7-2 and J is TRBJ1-1; 9 bases agree with TRBD1. The trim removed 5 bases at V and 3 bases at J, leaving 4 bases unmatched. The CDR3 is made up of 14 amino acids. Germline V gene lookup returns CDR1 SGHTA and CDR2 FQGNSA. Here the CDR3 DNA reads TGTGCCAGCAGCGAGGGACAGGGTTACACTGAAGCTTTCTTT. Residues: CASSEGQGYTEAFF.

The genes are TRBV2 and TRBJ1-5; 7 bases match TRBD1. CDR3 length equals 15 residues. Trimming at V came to 7 bases and at J to 1 base, leaving 7 bases not matched to a gene. CDR1 is SNHLY and CDR2 is FYNNEI in the germline V gene. The CDR3 loop is CASKWGQTSNQPQHF. In DNA, the CDR3 is TGTGCCAGCAAGTGGGGACAGACGAGCAATCAGCCCCAGCATTTT.